This TCR beta chain was recovered during a study of blood T cells in healthy people across ages. The V gene's germline CDR1 is MDHEN and CDR2 SYDVKM. V was pared by 2 bases and J by 6 bases, with 11 bases of the junction left unmatched. The CDR3 sequence is 17 residues long. Primers used in a second PCR of about 6 to 11 cycles were a sample-barcoded 5' primer and a J-beta primer mix. The template-switch adaptor, which had 12 random nucleotides, put a tag on each cDNA molecule. Using its own MiXCR run on the 5' RACE reads, TCRdb lists one record per CDR3 protein. Altogether 650,000 to 700,000 distinct CDR3 sequences are present, roughly 32% being singletons, with the ten largest covering 15%.

The rearrangement joins TRBV28 to TRBJ2-1; 9 bases agree with TRBD2. The sequenced material came from blood. The receptor was isolated from a woman older than 75 in good health. CDR3 amino acids: CASSLERASGASNEQFF. Here the CDR3 DNA reads TGTGCCAGCAGTTTAGAGAGGGCTAGCGGGGCCTCCAATGAGCAGTTCTTC.